Described below is a single T cell receptor (beta chain) sequence and its context. This sample is drawn from a study of T cell changes during pregnancy in multiple sclerosis. Sequencing was performed with immunoSEQ multiplex PCR; in TCRdb, only in-frame clones are kept and a portion is missing. The sample lists 90,000 to 100,000 clones, 94% occurring once. Specimen: peripheral blood, collected in the third trimester of pregnancy. The source is a female donor with multiple sclerosis, enrolled in a pregnancy study.

CDR3 DNA sequence: TGCAGCGTTGGACAGGGGAGAATCCATGGCTACACCTTC. Protein product: CSVGQGRIHGYTF. The genes are TRBV29-1 and TRBJ1-2, with 8 bases that match TRBD1. The germline V gene has CDR1 SQVTM and CDR2 ANQGSEA. J gave up 6 bases and V 4 bases, and 7 bases lay outside the gene matches. This CDR3 is 13 amino acids long. The full variable domain, completed using reference TRBV29-1 and TRBJ1-2, is SAVISQKPSRDICQRGTSLTIQCQVDSQVTMMFWYRQQPGQSLTLIATANQGSEATYESGFVIDKFPISRPNLTFSTLTVSNMSPEDSSIYLCSVGQGRIHGYTFGSGTRLTVV.